This T cell receptor beta chain was recorded in a study of T-cell reconstitution after alpha-beta-depleted transplantation in children. Preparation of the TCRbeta library was carried out with unique molecular identifiers. TCRdb re-derived calls from the PCR reads in MiXCR, one entry per CDR3 protein. The table lists 400,000 to 550,000 distinct CDR3 sequences, about 10% of them singletons. Many counts were recorded for this clonotype. What it recognizes is unknown. Study-level points and caveats: In some patients, recipient T cells and intrathymic progenitors surviving conditioning explained high day-60 diversity. T-cell counts and diversity were attributed mostly to newly produced T cells one year after transplant. At around two months after transplant, the alpha-beta T cells were reportedly derived from several hundred expanded clones that came from non-depleted graft cells.

The germline V gene encodes CDR1 SQVTM and CDR2 ANQGSEA. Trimming left V 3 bases short and J 4 bases short, with 13 bases between. This CDR3 is built from 14 residues. The origin of this receptor is a child aged 2 to 10 with inherited bone marrow failure, due to receive a stem cell transplant. The specimen was PBMCs, collected before TCRalphabeta/CD19-depleted stem cell transplant. The chain is built from TRBV29-1 and TRBJ2-1; D might be TRBD2 (5 bases). The CDR3 nucleotides read TGCAGCGTTGACCCGCATCGGGGATACAATGAGCAGTTCTTC. It translates to CSVDPHRGYNEQFF.